Below, one T cell receptor (beta chain) is given with its context. The data originate from a study of T cell changes during pregnancy in multiple sclerosis. Some clones are missing from TCRdb's copy, which holds only in-frame ones; the method was immunoSEQ multiplex PCR. The sample yields more than 50,000 clones, approximately 94% seen once. This CDR3 contains 15 residues. Trimming took 4 bases from V and 0 from J, leaving 10 bases between them. Germline V CDR1 and CDR2: KGHSH, LQKENI. This specimen was CD8+ T cells from peripheral blood mononuclear cells, taken after pregnancy. The chain couples TRBV18 to TRBJ1-5, with unresolved D. The sequence came from a female donor with multiple sclerosis, enrolled in a pregnancy study. CDR3 in amino acids: CASSLLVSSNQPQHF. CDR3 DNA sequence: TGTGCCAGCTCACTGCTTGTGAGTAGCAATCAGCCCCAGCATTTT.